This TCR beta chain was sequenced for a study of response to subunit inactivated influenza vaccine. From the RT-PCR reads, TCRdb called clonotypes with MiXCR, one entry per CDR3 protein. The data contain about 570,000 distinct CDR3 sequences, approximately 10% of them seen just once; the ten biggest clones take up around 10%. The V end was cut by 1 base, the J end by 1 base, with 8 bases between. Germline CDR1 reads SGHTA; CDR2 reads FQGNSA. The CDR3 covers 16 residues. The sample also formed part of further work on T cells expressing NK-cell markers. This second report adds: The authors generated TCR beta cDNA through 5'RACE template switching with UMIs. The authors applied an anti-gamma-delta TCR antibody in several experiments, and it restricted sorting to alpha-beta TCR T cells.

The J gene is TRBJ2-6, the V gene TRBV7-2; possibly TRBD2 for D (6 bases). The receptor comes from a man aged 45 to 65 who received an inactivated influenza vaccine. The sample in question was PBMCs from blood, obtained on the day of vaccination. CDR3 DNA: TGTGCCAGCAGCTTAGTTGGGGGGTCTGGGGCCAACGTCCTGACTTTC. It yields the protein CASSLVGGSGANVLTF.